This T cell receptor (beta chain) emerged from a study of molecular identifiers for immune sequencing clone quantification (dated by TCRdb to the late 2010s). About the investigation overall: For a replicate experiment, RNA from around 20,000 or 100,000 naive CD8 T cells was divided into five aliquots, of which four were sequenced. The study was a methods study using CD8 T cells to benchmark molecular-identifier clustering-based TCR repertoire sequencing (MIDCIRS) and TCR RNA copy counting.

This clonotype has ten or more counts. The antigen it recognizes is unknown. No base quality values were provided; no much bigger clone lies one nucleotide off. Receptor libraries were prepared by PCR. The sequencing machine was an Illumina HiSeq 4000. Bulk TCR libraries were made following a previously described method, with the TCR primers given in Table S5. Purification of total RNA was performed with the Qiagen AllPrep DNA/RNA kit. Before any analysis, reads coming from multiple sequencing runs of the same library were combined into one pool. The published analysis was carried out like this. Only reads with exact TCR constant sequence were kept, trimmed to 150 nt, and grouped by their 12-nt molecular barcodes. Reads inside each barcode group were sub-clustered using a 15% Levenshtein threshold, and a quality-weighted consensus sequence was constructed for each RNA molecule. Non-functional sequences were filtered out, along with any lower-count sequence sitting one edit away from another sequence. Based on a fit of two negative binomial distributions, barcode sub-clusters having less than 20% of the maximum read count were discarded. TCRdb ran its own pipeline on the public reads, namely fastp trimming at Q25 and MiXCR clone calling, and kept in-frame beta chains. Every CDR3 protein is listed once, alongside the most common genes and DNA of its rows. Clone size and V and J calls follow TCRdb, not the original study. The sample yields approximately 54,000 distinct CDR3 sequences; almost 25% were counted once. The leading ten clones occupy approximately 1.9% of the sample.

Relative to germline, V is 5 bases shorter and J is 10 bases shorter, with 14 bases between their ends. There are 12 amino acids in the CDR3, from cysteine to phenylalanine inclusive. Only the CDR3 portion is preserved as DNA: 36 bases, with reading frame beginning at the first base. Based on the germline V gene, the CDR1 and CDR2 sequences are MDHEN and SYDVKM. Libraries of naive CD8 T cells were generated from around 20,000 to 1,000,000 sorted cells, with 10%, 30% or 50% of the purified RNA used. Naive CD8 T cells were FACS-sorted as CD8+CD4-CCR7+CD45RA+ on a BD FACSAria II into RLT Plus buffer. Detection sensitivity was tested by spiking Jurkat RNA equal to ten TCR copies' worth into samples containing roughly 18,000-1,000,000 naive CD8 T cells. CD8 T cells were enriched with RosetteSep CD8+ T Cell Enrichment Cocktail and Ficoll-Paque, followed by ACK red cell lysis. The full study reports these points: About 2.9 recovered TCR RNA copies per cell were obtained by modeling, versus around 10 by digital PCR, implying a capture efficiency of around 28%. A single cell's worth of spiked-in Jurkat TCR RNA was reported detectable even among under 1.3 million naive CD8 T cells. Highly expanded clone sizes could be underestimated if identical TCR molecules share a barcode. Spiked-in Jurkat TCR RNA (approximately 10 copies' worth), which is not part of the donor repertoire, was contained in the naive libraries. When barcode sub-clustering was omitted, TCR diversity was inflated by chimeric consensus sequences, with chimeras reaching as high as 47%. In CMV-specific effector cells, clones with more than 20 RNA copies accounted for over 99% of molecules, whereas in naive cells such clones accounted for under 1%.

The TCR originated in a human donor in good health. Some libraries in this study had Jurkat cell RNA spiked in. The rearranged segments are TRBV28 and TRBJ1-1, with a weak D call of TRBD1 (5 bases match). Sequenced: naive CD8+ T cells from blood, with Jurkat cell RNA spiked in. The cell subset or site label corresponds to: FACS-sorted CD8+CD4-CCR7+CD45RA+ naive T cells. The DNA reads as follows: TGTGCCAGCAGTCCCCGCCAGGGTTCAGCTTTCTTT. Protein translation: CASSPRQGSAFF.